The rows below give T cell receptor beta chains drawn from one sample of a study of Tregs in tolerant kidney transplant recipients. Profiling relied on immunoSEQ multiplex PCR, and the TCRdb table lists in-frame clones only, not all of them. The sample carries about 240,000 clones, more than 65% recorded once. Sequenced material: CD4+ T cells from blood. The receptor source for this set is a human donor in good health. The CDR3 runs from the conserved cysteine through the conserved F or W. D genes are given only for firm matches. Only part of the rows carry a size: once, few, many, or a class if the clone is expanded.

TRBJ1-4 | TRBV5-4 | NA | TRBD1 | TGTGCCAGCAGCTCCTACGGGACAGAGAGTGAAAAACTGTTTTTT | CASSSYGTESEKLFF
TRBJ1-2 | TRBV4-1 | NA | NA | TGCGCCAGCAGCCAACAGGCGGACTATGGCTACACCTTC | CASSQQADYGYTF
TRBJ1-4 | TRBV29-1 | once | TRBD1 | TGCAGCGTTGAGGCAGGGGGCCCGTTTGGAAATCGACTGTTTTTT | CSVEAGGPFGNRLFF
TRBJ2-7 | TRBV9 | NA | NA | TGTGCCAGCAGCGTAGCCGGCGGCACCTCCTACGAGCAGTACTTC | CASSVAGGTSYEQYF
TRBJ1-3 | TRBV6-5 | NA | TRBD1 | TGTGCCACCGGACAGGAACGCACCATATATTTT | CATGQERTIYF
TRBJ2-7 | TRBV7-9 | NA | NA | TGTGCCAGCAGACTGAGCAGCTCCTACGAGCAGTACTTC | CASRLSSSYEQYF
TRBJ1-2 | TRBV18 | NA | NA | TGTGCCAGCTCACTCCGGGGGGAATATGGCTACACCTTC | CASSLRGEYGYTF
TRBJ1-5 | TRBV6-5 | NA | NA | TGTGCCAGCAGTCCTAGGGGACGGTTTAATCAGCCCCAGCATTTT | CASSPRGRFNQPQHF
TRBJ2-2 | TRBV5-1 | few | NA | TGCGCCAGCAGCTTGGTCGTTGGGGCGAACACCGGGGAGCTGTTTTTT | CASSLVVGANTGELFF
TRBJ2-3 | TRBV5-1 | NA | NA | TGCGCCAGCAGCTTGGCTGCAGGGGCGGCAGATACGCAGTATTTT | CASSLAAGAADTQYF
TRBJ1-1 | TRBV19 | NA | TRBD1 | TGTGCCAGTAGTCTCGAGTACAGGGGCACTGAAGCTTTCTTT | CASSLEYRGTEAFF
TRBJ1-1 | TRBV19 | NA | NA | TGTGCCAGTAGTCGAAAGAGGGGAGTTGGGACTGAAGCTTTCTTT | CASSRKRGVGTEAFF
TRBJ2-2 | TRBV10-1 | few | NA | TGCGCCAGCACCCGACCGGACACCGGGGAGCTGTTTTTT | CASTRPDTGELFF
TRBJ2-2 | TRBV10-1 | NA | NA | TGCGCCAGCAGTGAGTCTAGATTTTGGACCGACGGGGAGCTGTTTTTT | CASSESRFWTDGELFF
TRBJ1-3 | TRBV5-1 | NA | TRBD1 | TGCGCCAGCAGCTCCAGGGGGGTCTTCTCTGGAAACACCATATATTTT | CASSSRGVFSGNTIYF
TRBJ2-7 | TRBV28 | NA | TRBD1 | TGTGCCAGCATCGCCGAAGGGACAGGGGCCTACGAGCAGTACTTC | CASIAEGTGAYEQYF
TRBJ1-5 | TRBV2 | NA | NA | TGTGCCAGCAGCTGGATGGGATCGCCCCAGCATTTT | CASSWMGSPQHF
TRBJ2-2 | TRBV5-1 | NA | NA | TGCGCCAGCAGCTTGGCCGAGGGGCCGTCCCCCGGGGAGCTGTTTTTT | CASSLAEGPSPGELFF
TRBJ2-7 | TRBV6-6 | NA | TRBD1 | TGTGCCAGCAGTTACCCCCCTAGGGGGGACAGGGTCGAGCAGTACTTC | CASSYPPRGDRVEQYF
TRBJ2-3 | TRBV6-4 | few | TRBD2 | TGTGCCAGCAGTGTAGCGGGAGCCGGAGATACGCAGTATTTT | CASSVAGAGDTQYF
TRBJ2-5 | TRBV6-4 | NA | TRBD2 | TGTGCCAGCTTGACTAGCGGGAGGGAACAAGAGACCCAGTACTTC | CASLTSGREQETQYF
TRBJ1-2 | TRBV6-5 | NA | TRBD1 | TGTGCCAGCAGAACGACAGGGGGGGCCGATGGCTACACCTTC | CASRTTGGADGYTF
TRBJ1-4 | TRBV13 | few | NA | TGTGCCAGCAGCTTAGCCCCGGTTGAAAAACTGTTTTTT | CASSLAPVEKLFF
TRBJ2-1 | TRBV5-1 | NA | NA | TGCGCCAGCAACCCCGGACCTCACGATGAGCAGTTCTTC | CASNPGPHDEQFF
TRBJ1-1 | TRBV2 | once | NA | TGTGCCAGCAGTGACGGGGTTGGGGACACTGAAGCTTTCTTT | CASSDGVGDTEAFF
TRBJ1-2 | TRBV6-5 | few | TRBD1 | TGTGCCAGCAGACAGGTTGTTAGGGCAGGGGGCGGCTACACCTTC | CASRQVVRAGGGYTF
TRBJ1-6 | TRBV30 | NA | NA | TGTGCCTGGAGTGAACTTGGCCAGGGCAATTCACCCCTCCACTTT | CAWSELGQGNSPLHF
TRBJ2-6 | TRBV4-2 | once | TRBD1 | TGTGCCAGCAGCCAAGGGACAGGGCGATCTGGGGCCAACGTCCTGACTTTC | CASSQGTGRSGANVLTF
TRBJ1-2 | TRBV18 | NA | NA | TGTGCCAGCTCACCTTACGACAGGATAGGGGACTATGGCTACACCTTC | CASSPYDRIGDYGYTF
TRBJ1-5 | TRBV6-5 | NA | NA | TGTGCCAGCAGTTACGCGGCGGGGGCTGGGAATCAGCCCCAGCATTTT | CASSYAAGAGNQPQHF
TRBJ2-2 | TRBV9 | NA | NA | TGTGCCAGCAGCGTAGAGACCGGCAGGGGCACCGGGGAGCTGTTTTTT | CASSVETGRGTGELFF
TRBJ1-1 | TRBV7-2 | once | NA | TGTGCCAGCAGCTTAGAGGGTTCTGCGAACACTGAAGCTTTCTTT | CASSLEGSANTEAFF
TRBJ2-1 | TRBV7-2 | NA | TRBD2 | TGTGCCAGCAGCTTAGTAACTAGCGGGGGGGCCGGTGAGCAGTTCTTC | CASSLVTSGGAGEQFF
TRBJ1-3 | TRBV4-2 | NA | TRBD1 | TGTGCCAGCAGCCCCCGGACAGGGGCCCGCTCTGGAAACACCATATATTTT | CASSPRTGARSGNTIYF
TRBJ1-3 | TRBV6-1 | once | NA | TGTGCCAGCAGGGCTCCCAGCTCTGGAAACACCATATATTTT | CASRAPSSGNTIYF
TRBJ2-2 | TRBV5-4 | once | TRBD2 | TGTGCCAGCAGCTTAACTAGCGGCACCGGGGAGCTGTTTTTT | CASSLTSGTGELFF
TRBJ1-5 | TRBV10-3 | NA | NA | TGTGCCATCAGTTCGACTGGCCCGTCGCCCGATCAGCCCCAGCATTTT | CAISSTGPSPDQPQHF
TRBJ1-2 | TRBV4-1 | NA | NA | TGCGCCAGCAGCCAAGATATTCCCCCCCCCAATTACACCTTC | CASSQDIPPPNYTF
TRBJ2-6 | TRBV2 | once | NA | TGTGCCAGCAGTGTGAGGGTACTCCGTGGGGCCAACGTCCTGACTTTC | CASSVRVLRGANVLTF
TRBJ1-5 | TRBV19 | NA | NA | TGTGCCAGTAGTATATCGGGCAATCAGCCCCAGCATTTT | CASSISGNQPQHF
TRBJ2-3 | TRBV25-1 | NA | NA | TGTGCCAGCAGTAAGTCTAGCACAGATACGCAGTATTTT | CASSKSSTDTQYF
TRBJ1-1 | TRBV9 | NA | NA | TGTGCCAGCAGCGTAGGACGGACCATGAACACTGAAGCTTTCTTT | CASSVGRTMNTEAFF
TRBJ2-5 | TRBV7-3 | NA | TRBD2 | TGTGCCAGCAGCTTATACGGGGGGTTTCAAGAGACCCAGTACTTC | CASSLYGGFQETQYF
TRBJ2-1 | TRBV4-2 | few | TRBD2 | TGTGCCAGCAGCCAAGGAGGGCGGGGGGCGGTCAATGAGCAGTTCTTC | CASSQGGRGAVNEQFF
TRBJ2-4 | TRBV5-1 | NA | NA | TGCGCCAGCAGCAGCAGGGGGGACATTCAGTACTTC | CASSSRGDIQYF
TRBJ2-3 | TRBV5-1 | NA | NA | TGCGCCAGCAGCTTGAGTCAGGGGGGTGATACGCAGTATTTT | CASSLSQGGDTQYF
TRBJ2-3 | TRBV30 | NA | TRBD2 | TGTGCCTGGAGTGCCAGCGGGGCGGGGAATACGCAGTATTTT | CAWSASGAGNTQYF
TRBJ2-7 | TRBV6-1 | once | NA | TGTGCCAGCAGTGAACGGTATAGCACCTACGAGCAGTACTTC | CASSERYSTYEQYF
TRBJ2-7 | TRBV6-1 | NA | TRBD2 | TGTGCCAGCAGTGAAGCGCGAGCGGGAATGGAGCAGTACTTC | CASSEARAGMEQYF
TRBJ2-1 | TRBV5-1 | NA | NA | TGCGCCAGCACCTACGGAGGGGGCTACAATGAGCAGTTCTTC | CASTYGGGYNEQFF
TRBJ1-4 | TRBV5-6 | NA | NA | TGTGCCAGCAGCTTGGAGAGGGATGAAAAACTGTTTTTT | CASSLERDEKLFF
TRBJ2-5 | TRBV29-1 | NA | NA | TGCAGCGTTGGGTCTCGGGAAGAGACCCAGTACTTC | CSVGSREETQYF
TRBJ2-3 | TRBV5-6 | NA | TRBD2 | TGTGCCAGCAGCTCCGGGACTAGCGGCTCCCTAACGCAGTATTTT | CASSSGTSGSLTQYF